Listed below are T cell receptor beta chains from one sample, sequenced in a study of patients and donors after allogeneic stem cell transplantation. MiXCR was run by TCRdb on the RT-PCR reads, yielding one entry per CDR3 protein. Found here are around 170,000 distinct CDR3 sequences, about 24% of them singletons; the top ten hold 20% to 30%. Material for sequencing was blood, either unsorted or a sorted T cell fraction (not recorded which). All receptors derive from a human donor who was either an allogeneic HSCT recipient or a stem cell or donor lymphocyte infusion donor (not recorded which). It is not recorded whose cells these are; they may come from a transplant donor. The CDR3 runs from the conserved cysteine through the conserved F or W. D genes are given only for firm matches. The size of a clone is reported for some rows only, either as once, few or many, or as a class for expanded clones.

many	.	TRBV3-1	TRBJ1-2	TGTGCCAGCAGCCGTGGGGCTGGCTACACCTTC	CASSRGAGYTF
.	TRBD2	TRBV9	TRBJ2-3	TGTGCCAGCAGCGGGACTAGCGGTGGAGATACGCAGTATTTT	CASSGTSGGDTQYF
few	.	TRBV20-1	TRBJ1-1	TGCAGTGCTAGAGCCACACAGGGTGGGACTGAAGCTTTCTTT	CSARATQGGTEAFF
.	TRBD1	TRBV29-1	TRBJ2-7	TGCAGCGTTGAAACCGGGACAGGCTTTGAGGACTACGAGCAGTACTTC	CSVETGTGFEDYEQYF
few	.	TRBV3-1	TRBJ2-7	TGTGCCAGCAGCCAAGATCAATCCTTCGACGAGCAGTACTTC	CASSQDQSFDEQYF
few	.	TRBV7-2	TRBJ1-2	TGTGCCAGCAGCCCCCGAGGCGGGAACTATGGCTACACCTTC	CASSPRGGNYGYTF
.	TRBD1	TRBV12-3/TRBV12-4	TRBJ2-3	TGTGCCAGCAGCAACATCGACAGGGTAGATACGCAGTATTTT	CASSNIDRVDTQYF
.	.	TRBV12-3/TRBV12-4	TRBJ1-3	TGTGCCAGCAGTTTGAAGCGAGACAAAGCTCTCTCTGGAAACACCATATATTTT	CASSLKRDKALSGNTIYF
many	.	TRBV5-1	TRBJ1-1	TGCGCCAGCAGCTTGGAGGCGGAGTCTATCCCCACGACCACTGAAGCTTTCTTT	CASSLEAESIPTTTEAFF
many	.	TRBV29-1	TRBJ1-1	TGCAGCGTCCCTACAGAGAACACTGAAGCTTTCTTT	CSVPTENTEAFF
.	TRBD1	TRBV27	TRBJ2-7	TGTGCCAGCAGCCTCGGGACAGTGGTCCACGAGCAGTACTTC	CASSLGTVVHEQYF
.	.	TRBV5-1	TRBJ1-1	TGCGCCAGCAGCGAATGGCCCAGGGCGATGAACACTGAAGCTTTCTTT	CASSEWPRAMNTEAFF
few	.	TRBV20-1	TRBJ1-3	TGCAGTGCTAGATACTCTGGAAACACCATATATTTT	CSARYSGNTIYF
few	TRBD1	TRBV7-6	TRBJ2-3	TGTGCCAGCAGCTGGGGACAGCGAAGCACAGATACGCAGTATTTT	CASSWGQRSTDTQYF
many	.	TRBV5-1	TRBJ1-2	TGCGCCAGCAGCCCGGACTACTATGGCTACACCTTC	CASSPDYYGYTF